This TCR beta chain emerged from a study of shared clonotypes between healthy human individuals. Broader study findings: Clonotype sharing among donors was thought likely to change with sequencing depth. Sorted-subset sequencing was shown by rarefaction to be incomplete despite large depth.

This clone was observed once. The antigen remains unidentified. This CDR3 is also generated by other DNA sequences in the sample. Using about 220 ng DNA, some 30,000 T cell genomes, the sorted-subset replicate PCRs were run. TCRdb's table, derived via immunoSEQ multiplex PCR, lists solely in-frame clones and lacks some. The table shows nearly 2 million clones, with approximately 95% occurring only once. It was CD45RO-negative cells, positively selected for CCR7, that made up naive CD8 cells, with terminally differentiated effector memory CD45RA+ cells excluded. Trimming left V 0 bases short and J 1 base short, with 8 bases between. Germline assignment: CDR1 SGHRS and CDR2 YFSETQ. This CDR3 is 14 amino acids long.

This receptor was identified in a man aged 18 to 29 in good health. The rearrangement links TRBV5-1 to TRBJ2-7, with a weak D call TRBD1 (6 bases). Material for sequencing was naive CD8+ T cells sorted from blood. Here the CDR3 reads CASSLAGASYEQYF. The CDR3 nucleotides read TGCGCCAGCAGCTTGGCAGGGGCGTCCTACGAGCAGTACTTC.